The rows below give T cell receptor beta chains drawn from one sample of a study of blood T cell repertoires in COVID-19. The table came from immunoSEQ multiplex PCR; TCRdb's copy has only in-frame clones and leaves some out. The table lists over 90,000 clones, less than 90% of them singletons. Sequencing was performed on peripheral blood. The source of these receptors is an elderly man with acute or convalescent COVID-19. Both conserved end residues are part of each CDR3. The D gene is left open where the match is weak.

length: 14; D: .; J: TRBJ2-5; V: TRBV28; CDR3: CASSFVRSQETQYF
length: 15; D: .; J: TRBJ1-3; V: TRBV5-1; CDR3: CASSSDTLSGNTIYF
length: 17; D: TRBD1; J: TRBJ2-5; V: TRBV4-3; CDR3: CASSQYSGTEDQETQYF
length: 16; D: TRBD2; J: TRBJ2-2; V: TRBV6-6; CDR3: CASSRRLAGGTGELFF
length: 14; D: .; J: TRBJ2-2; V: TRBV21-1; CDR3: CASKRGWNTGELFF
length: 15; D: TRBD1; J: TRBJ2-7; V: TRBV28; CDR3: CASSPVGQGDHEQYF
length: 14; D: .; J: TRBJ1-5; V: TRBV19; CDR3: CASREQGAHQPQHF
length: 14; D: TRBD2; J: TRBJ2-2; V: TRBV27; CDR3: CASSGLAGKRELFF
length: 13; D: .; J: TRBJ2-7; V: TRBV18; CDR3: CASSTSDSYEQYF
length: 16; D: .; J: TRBJ1-2; V: TRBV2; CDR3: CASRGGRRVTNYGYTF
length: 14; D: TRBD1; J: TRBJ1-1; V: TRBV7-2; CDR3: CASSFNRGDTEAFF
length: 13; D: .; J: TRBJ1-5; V: TRBV6-5; CDR3: CASSLRGNQPQHF
length: 14; D: TRBD1; J: TRBJ2-7; V: TRBV18; CDR3: CASSPRQTGWEQYF
length: 16; D: TRBD2; J: TRBJ2-5; V: TRBV12-5; CDR3: CASGLGAGGSDETQYF
length: 13; D: TRBD1; J: TRBJ2-3; V: TRBV27; CDR3: CASSLQGFDTQYF
length: 15; D: .; J: TRBJ1-5; V: TRBV3-1/TRBV3-2; CDR3: CASSQDTQDNQPQHF
length: 18; D: TRBD2; J: TRBJ2-1; V: TRBV19; CDR3: CASTTGGRGLAGSNEQFF
length: 14; D: TRBD1; J: TRBJ1-1; V: TRBV10-3; CDR3: CAIRGTGRNTEAFF
length: 15; D: .; J: TRBJ2-2; V: TRBV5-1; CDR3: CASSPQIRGTGELFF
length: 15; D: TRBD2; J: TRBJ2-7; V: TRBV18; CDR3: CASSHRTSGSYEQYF
length: 15; D: TRBD1; J: TRBJ2-7; V: TRBV15; CDR3: CATSRGGQGTYEQYF
length: 13; D: .; J: TRBJ1-5; V: TRBV6-1; CDR3: CASSELGGQPQHF
length: 15; D: TRBD1; J: TRBJ1-5; V: TRBV5-6; CDR3: CASSLRQGVNQPQHF
length: 12; D: .; J: TRBJ1-2; V: TRBV5-8; CDR3: CASSLNGPGYTF
length: 13; D: .; J: TRBJ1-5; V: TRBV19; CDR3: CASRAREGQPQHF
length: 15; D: .; J: TRBJ1-2; V: TRBV5-4; CDR3: CASSLGSGINYGYTF
length: 16; D: TRBD2; J: TRBJ2-7; V: TRBV6-2/TRBV6-3; CDR3: CASSYSLAGGPPEQYF
length: 15; D: .; J: TRBJ2-5; V: TRBV5-6; CDR3: CASSSIAVGQETQYF